Sequencing of this T cell receptor (beta chain) was carried out in a study of read filtering for tumor transcriptome and immune sequencing (dated by TCRdb to about 2020). At the level of the whole study: The cohort consisted of approximately 16 male and around 15 female patients, with a mean age of 65.9 years and an age range of roughly 45 to 90. After DNase treatment, whole-transcriptome libraries were prepared using the TruSeq RNA Access Library Prep Kit. A main aim was a read-filtering strategy for immune repertoire data, specifically whether clonotypes supported by a single read should be removed. The study compared TCR repertoires from targeted immune repertoire sequencing and bulk whole-transcriptome sequencing run on the same bone marrow samples. By revised international staging, 8 patients were R-ISS I, over 15 were R-ISS II and over five were R-ISS III. TCR-region mapped reads per sample ranged from about 4.05 to 11 million with IR-seq versus only roughly 75 to 1,300 with RNA-seq.

Beyond this particular receptor, the publication reports: The sorted CD138-negative fraction was not purified T cells but a mixed bone marrow immune population. Removing single-read clonotypes increased the correlation between IR-seq and RNA-seq shared clonotype proportions. Compared with RNA-seq, IR-seq captured clonotypes at much greater depth and more reliably, and a smaller IR-seq throughput was enough to identify most of the shared clonotypes. In IR-seq, approximately 82% of clonotypes but approximately 3.2% of total reads were represented by single-read clonotypes, whereas in RNA-seq, 65% to 75% of clonotypes and around 45% of reads were represented by single-read clonotypes.

TCR libraries were built from 400 ng RNA with the Immunoverse kit, using molecular barcoded adaptors covering alpha/delta and beta/gamma chains. TCR library preparation used the same RNA that went into transcriptome sequencing. An Illumina HiSeq 4000 with 2 x 150 cycles was used to sequence the TCR libraries. As for the authors' bioinformatics: With MiXCR, TCR reads were aligned to human V, D, J and C references and assembled into CDR3 clonotypes, with quality filtering and error correction included. The tcR package in R was used to analyze clonotype counts and gene usage diversity. Raw mapping reads were checked after the RNA-seq reads had been mapped by STAR aligner version 2.5.3a onto the human GRCh37 genome. IR-seq fastq files were randomly downsampled with Seqtk 1.3 to test the effect of sequencing depth on detected clonotypes. The raw public reads went through TCRdb reprocessing: fastp at Q25, MiXCR clone calling, in-frame beta chains kept. Rows are unified per CDR3 protein, each entry keeping the most common DNA and genes. TCRdb's processing, not the authors' own work, is the source of the V and J calls. The sample includes 100,000 to 150,000 distinct CDR3 sequences, with around 13% observed a single time. Roughly 9.6% of the sample is in the top ten clones.

Each patient had bone marrow sampled at the time of active disease. Ficoll-Hypaque density gradient centrifugation was used to isolate the bone marrow mononuclear cells. Myeloma plasma cells were removed and CD138-negative cells were obtained by negative selection following labeling with CD138 magnetic microbeads on a MACS separator. Purity of the isolated cells was checked by flow cytometry on an Attune NxT using CD138 antibodies. TRIzol reagent was used to extract total RNA, which was then quantified with a NanoDrop spectrophotometer. For each patient, paired RNA-seq and IR-seq were run on the CD138-negative bone marrow sample from that patient. At the junction V is shortened by 6 bases and J by 3 bases; bases outside the gene matches: 6. CDR1 and CDR2 were assigned from the germline V gene (reference sequence) as SEHNR and FQNEAQ. The CDR3 has 15 amino acids, counting the end cysteine and phenylalanine. Only CDR3 DNA remains: 45 bases, in frame from the first base.

This clonotype appeared many times. The antigen it binds to is not known. No base quality values were provided; no much bigger clone lies one nucleotide off. This TCR derives from a donor at least 40 years old with multiple myeloma. The V and J genes are TRBV7-9 and TRBJ1-1, and TRBD1 aligns with 11 junction nucleotides. Sequencing was carried out using a population of CD138-negative cells sorted from bone marrow. The cell subset or site label, as the study defines it: bone marrow mononuclear cells depleted of CD138+ plasma/myeloma cells by negative magnetic selection. The CDR3 protein is CASSRTGGAYTEAFF. The DNA is TGTGCCAGCAGTCGGACAGGGGGCGCCTACACTGAAGCTTTCTTT.